This TCR beta chain was profiled in a study of cytomegalovirus exposure and HLA in healthy donors (dated by TCRdb to 2016 to 2017). Broadly, across the study: An earlier analysis of several hundred of the donors reported 276 Gb of sequence data and 117 million unique TCR beta sequences obtained from some 170 million T cells. An early release that covered about 600 HLA-typed donors contained approximately 300 gigabases of sequencing data and tens of millions of unique TCR sequences. Among the approximately 400 genotyped donors, approximately 82% belonged to the genetic ancestry cluster associated with self-reported Caucasian donors. The study aimed to test whether signatures of past pathogen exposure could be identified by cataloging public T cell receptors. Using immunosequencing, the study profiled T cell repertoires from approximately 700 subjects and related those repertoires to cytomegalovirus serostatus. In addition to the first cohort of 666 subjects, a separate validation cohort of some 120 different subjects was used. The study combined high-throughput TCR immunosequencing, statistical association of individual TCRs with disease status, and machine learning to predict cytomegalovirus infection status. A later analysis re-analyzed previously published TCR beta repertoires from 660 or so donors and added high-resolution HLA genotyping to study TCR occurrence patterns. In the later analysis, no new phenotypic data were used to find candidate immune exposures; instead, reliance was placed on TCR beta sequences and their occurrence across donors. To decide whether each TCR beta V gene segment behaved as functional or pseudogenic, an earlier analysis of over 500 of the donors relied on high-throughput TCR beta sequencing. Donor age, sex, ethnicity and CMV serostatus were compiled together with the repertoire data. A later genetic analysis used genome-wide SNP genotypes for about three fifths of the roughly 700 donors, treating that subset as a discovery cohort. Every repertoire in the discovery cohort had been generated on one and the same sequencing platform. HLA typing covered class I and class II loci at four-digit resolution. The number of donors typed differed by locus, with roughly 629-640 for A, B, C, DRB1 and DQB1, more than 500 for DQA1, 606 for DPA1, and approximately 470 for DPB1. Several DR-DQ haplotypes were treated as single units for association and clustering because of strong linkage in the cohort. On average, about 200,000 unique TCR beta nucleotide sequences were sequenced per donor among a few hundred genotyped donors of the cohort, with 15% to 20% of those sequences being non-productive.

The cohort consisted of some 730 healthy bone marrow donors. All cohort members were sampled while nominally healthy, although unrecorded immune exposures were likely present. The donor tested CMV seropositive and was one of the 289 seropositive cohort members. Every donor gave a peripheral blood sample, and the peripheral blood mononuclear cells from that sample were used for TCR beta sequencing. The Qiagen DNeasy Blood Extraction Kit was used to extract genomic DNA from the blood cell samples. Taken from cysteine to phenylalanine, the CDR3 has 15 residues. Kept here is only the CDR3 DNA, which spans 45 bases and is read in frame from base 1. The trim is 7 bases for V and 7 bases for J, with a gap of 23 bases between the germline ends. The germline V gene specifies MDHEN as CDR1 and SYDVKM as CDR2. The method behind the library was the immunoSEQ multiplex PCR assay. For the multiplex PCR, a mixture combining 60 forward primers for TCR Vbeta segments and 13 reverse primers for TCR Jbeta segments was used. The CDR3 region of rearranged TCR beta genes was amplified from genomic DNA by a multiplex PCR assay. The Illumina HiSeq System was used to sequence the amplified TCR beta libraries as 87-base-pair reads. The paper's processing steps were these. In a later analysis, roughly 80 million unique TCR beta chains were counted across the 666 repertoires, and roughly 10 million of these chains were shared by at least two donors. Raw reads were error-corrected and collapsed into unique sequences with a nearest-neighbor algorithm that merged closely related sequences to remove PCR and sequencing errors. V, D and J gene segments were assigned by aligning CDR3 sequences to IMGT reference sequences. For a sequence to be retained, a match of at least six nucleotides to both a V gene segment and a J gene segment was required. Rearrangements were called productive when the CDR3 lacked stop codons and stayed in frame with V and J; all others were non-productive. Following IMGT convention, CDR3 was defined as the stretch from the second conserved V-encoded cysteine up to the conserved J-encoded phenylalanine. In an earlier analysis of 587 of the donors, sequences lacking an unambiguous match to a single V gene segment were excluded. An earlier analysis of several hundred of the donors called V segments functional above 56.7% productive rearrangements and segregating when the between-donor standard deviation exceeded 5%. To diagnose cytomegalovirus status from the catalog of TCR beta chain sequences, a statistical classification framework was built. In a later analysis, TCR nucleotide sequences were compared against IMGT/GENE-DB human TR gene sequences so that V and J genes could be assigned. Using the TCRdist pipeline, a later analysis assigned CDR3 sequences along with most-parsimonious VDJ recombination scenarios. In a later analysis, each TCR beta chain was defined by its CDR3 amino acid sequence together with its V-gene family, and reads without a unique V-gene family were excluded. As a way to deal with suspected cross-contamination and a sequencing artifact, a later analysis dropped roughly 600 nucleotide sequences that were highly shared and had low generation probability. For each public chain, a later analysis derived a clonal expansion index from normalized ranks of inferred template counts within each repertoire. Generation probabilities in a later analysis came from a VDJ recombination model fitted to out-of-frame rearrangements, and those results were checked against IGoR. Hypergeometric tests were used in a later analysis to score TCR-TCR, TCR-HLA and TCR-CMV co-occurrence, with a repertoire-size bias correction applied to the TCR pairs. False discovery rates were estimated in a later analysis by permuting HLA or CMV assignments 20 times. In a later analysis, co-occurring TCRs were grouped with DBSCAN, and TCRdist sequence similarity was added when clustering was performed within HLA-allele-positive subsets. Repertoires with fewer than 30,000 or more than 120,000 public chains, plus five repertoires with anomalous nucleotide sharing, were excluded from co-occurrence clustering. TCRdb limited this immuneACCESS table to in-frame rearrangements with V and J called. A share of clones is missing; checked studies link under half to unresolved V genes, and the rest is unexplained. D and trimming were read from the DNA, whereas the V and J calls and clone size are those reported in that table. The sample table records some 190,000 clones; 75% to 85% of these occur just once. Around an eighth of the sample lies in the top ten.

General findings and caveats noted by the study authors: Approximately 16 rarely observed V segments, including chromosome 9 orphons, were excluded from the earlier analysis of approximately 600 of the donors because counts were too low. Compared with the roughly 710-donor mean, donors in an Asian-associated ancestry cluster had fewer N-insertions in productive TCRs, according to a later genetic analysis. A further reported finding was that TCR beta sequences accurately predicted the HLA-A and HLA-B alleles for most subjects in the first cohort. A later analysis found that most CMV-associated TCR beta chains appeared HLA-restricted, with HLA associations seemingly driven largely by CMV exposure. The 87-base-pair reads could not distinguish some IMGT-functional V segments, including TRBV6-2 and TRBV6-3, so those segments were excluded. A later analysis associated approximately 17,000 TCR beta sequences with specific HLA alleles at a false discovery rate of 0.05. A cluster of highly shared sequence variants was judged likely to be a technical artifact of the sequencing pipeline. Linkage disequilibrium might explain the correlated functional status among segregating V segments, but an unknown experimental factor could not be excluded. Cytomegalovirus status was reported to be diagnosed by the classifier with high specificity and sensitivity in both the original and validation cohorts. Roughly uniform sequencing depth across donors was assumed in presence/absence analyses, although this assumption may not hold. While some public TCRs were present in many individuals, most TCR sequences turned up only very rarely across donors. Three of the identified cytomegalovirus-associated TCR beta chains were confirmed in vitro to be specific for cytomegalovirus antigens. HLA typing was unavailable for some donors at each locus, so association tests used only the typed subset. In an earlier analysis of approximately 600 of the donors, most TCR beta V segments were observed in productive rearrangements about 87% or about 30% of the time, broadly matching IMGT annotations. The authors suggested that the approach could potentially be extended to other disease states and immunological phenotypes. An association between a missense DCLRE1C variant and V-gene and J-gene trimming of TCR beta chains was found in a later genetic analysis and replicated in an independent cohort. This cohort had only TCR beta chains sequenced, and the lack of alpha or paired-chain data limited which features could be detected. Several of the top co-occurrence clusters appeared to be linked to parvovirus B19, influenza, CMV and Epstein-Barr virus, according to a later analysis. A total of 164 TCR beta chains were listed by the study as associated with cytomegalovirus. The only immune exposure information available for the cohort was CMV serostatus. According to a later analysis, TCR association rates differed among HLA loci, with DRB1 alleles showing the most associated TCRs and HLA-C alleles showing the fewest. Assigning TCR associations to individual alleles was difficult when HLA alleles, especially DR and DQ, strongly co-occurred. Compared with equally common non-associated chains, HLA-associated TCR beta chains in a later analysis were more clonally expanded and had lower generation probabilities.

Note on this clone: Its antigen is not yet known. Base qualities are missing; no much larger clone stands one base away.

The chain is encoded by TRBV28 joined to TRBJ2-7; matching of 6 bases hints at TRBD2 as the D gene. The source of this sequence is a woman aged 25 to 39 in good health and CMV-seropositive. Sequenced sample: PBMCs. The CDR3 in this case is CASIPPGLPGSEQYF. The bases read TGTGCCAGCATCCCCCCGGGACTTCCAGGGTCTGAGCAGTACTTC.